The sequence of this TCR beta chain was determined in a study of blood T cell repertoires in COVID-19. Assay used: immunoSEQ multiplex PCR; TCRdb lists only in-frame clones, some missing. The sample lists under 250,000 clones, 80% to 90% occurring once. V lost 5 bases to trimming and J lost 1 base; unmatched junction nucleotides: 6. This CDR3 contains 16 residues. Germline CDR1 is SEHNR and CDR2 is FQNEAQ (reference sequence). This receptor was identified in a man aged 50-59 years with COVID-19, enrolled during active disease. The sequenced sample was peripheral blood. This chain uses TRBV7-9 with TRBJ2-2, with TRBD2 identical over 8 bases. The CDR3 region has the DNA TGTGCCAGCAGCCCCACCGGGACTAGGAACACCGGGGAGCTGTTTTTT. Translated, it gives CASSPTGTRNTGELFF. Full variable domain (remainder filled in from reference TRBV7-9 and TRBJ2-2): DTGVSQNPRHKITKRGQNVTFRCDPISEHNRLYWYRQTLGQGPEFLTYFQNEAQLEKSRLLSDRFSAERPKGSFSTLEIQRTEQGDSAMYLCASSPTGTRNTGELFFGEGSRLTVL.